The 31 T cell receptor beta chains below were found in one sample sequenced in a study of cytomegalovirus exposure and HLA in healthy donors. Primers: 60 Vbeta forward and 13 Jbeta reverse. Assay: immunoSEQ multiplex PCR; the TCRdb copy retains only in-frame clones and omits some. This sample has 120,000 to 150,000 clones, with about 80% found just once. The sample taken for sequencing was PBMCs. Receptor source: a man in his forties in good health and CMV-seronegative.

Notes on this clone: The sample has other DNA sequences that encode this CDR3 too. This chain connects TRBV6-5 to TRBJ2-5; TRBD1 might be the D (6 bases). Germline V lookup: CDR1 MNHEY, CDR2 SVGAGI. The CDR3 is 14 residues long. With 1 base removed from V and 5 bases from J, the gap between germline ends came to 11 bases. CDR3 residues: CASSYLDRSETQYF. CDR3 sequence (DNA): TGTGCCAGCAGTTACTTGGACAGAAGCGAGACCCAGTACTTC.

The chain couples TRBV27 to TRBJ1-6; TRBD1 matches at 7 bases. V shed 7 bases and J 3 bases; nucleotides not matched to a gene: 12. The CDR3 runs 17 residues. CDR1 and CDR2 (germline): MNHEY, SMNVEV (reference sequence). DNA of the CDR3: TGTGCCAGCACTTCCCCCAGGGGGTACGGCTATAATTCACCCCTCCACTTT. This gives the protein CASTSPRGYGYNSPLHF.

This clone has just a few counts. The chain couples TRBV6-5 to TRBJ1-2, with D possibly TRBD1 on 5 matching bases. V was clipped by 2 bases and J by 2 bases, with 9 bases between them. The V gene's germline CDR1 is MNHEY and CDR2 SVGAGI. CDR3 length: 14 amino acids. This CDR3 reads CASSYGGSNYGYTF. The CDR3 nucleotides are TGTGCCAGCAGTTACGGGGGGAGCAACTATGGCTACACCTTC.

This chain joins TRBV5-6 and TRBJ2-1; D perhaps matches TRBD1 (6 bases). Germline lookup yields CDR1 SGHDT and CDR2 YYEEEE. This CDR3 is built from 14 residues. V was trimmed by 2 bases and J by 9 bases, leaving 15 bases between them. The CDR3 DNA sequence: TGTGCCAGCAGCTTCCCGACAGGAACAAGTGAGCAGTTCTTC. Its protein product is CASSFPTGTSEQFF.

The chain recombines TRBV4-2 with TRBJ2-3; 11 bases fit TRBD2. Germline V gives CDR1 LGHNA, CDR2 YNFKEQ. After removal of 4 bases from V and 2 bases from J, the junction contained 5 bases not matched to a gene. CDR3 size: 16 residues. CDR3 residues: CASSLGTSGSTDTQYF. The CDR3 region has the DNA TGTGCCAGCAGCCTAGGGACTAGCGGATCCACAGATACGCAGTATTTT.

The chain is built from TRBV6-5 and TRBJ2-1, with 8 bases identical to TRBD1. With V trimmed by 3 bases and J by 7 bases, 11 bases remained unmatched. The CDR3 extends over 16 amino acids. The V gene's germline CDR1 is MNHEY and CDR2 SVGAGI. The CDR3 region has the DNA TGTGCCAGCAGTTATGGTGGGCAGGGGGCATTTAATGAGCAGTTCTTC. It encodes CASSYGGQGAFNEQFF.

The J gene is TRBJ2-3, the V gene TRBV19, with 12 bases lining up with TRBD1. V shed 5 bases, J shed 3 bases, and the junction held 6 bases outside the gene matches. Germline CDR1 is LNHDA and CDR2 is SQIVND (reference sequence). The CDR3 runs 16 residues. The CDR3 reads CASSSGTGGYTDTQYF. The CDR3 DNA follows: TGTGCCAGTAGTTCCGGGACAGGGGGCTATACAGATACGCAGTATTTT.

The CDR3 protein is CASSTGSSSYNEQFF. The CDR3 region has the DNA TGCGCCAGCAGCACGGGATCGAGCTCCTACAATGAGCAGTTCTTC. The V and J genes are TRBV5-1 and TRBJ2-1; maybe TRBD2 (5 bases). Germline V lookup: CDR1 SGHRS, CDR2 YFSETQ. V was cut by 4 bases and J by 0 bases, with 11 bases left in between. The length of the CDR3 is 15 residues.

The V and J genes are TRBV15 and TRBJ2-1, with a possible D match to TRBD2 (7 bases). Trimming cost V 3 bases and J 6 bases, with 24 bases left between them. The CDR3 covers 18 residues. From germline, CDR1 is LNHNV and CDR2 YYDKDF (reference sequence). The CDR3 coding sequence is TGTGCCACCAGCAGTGAATCTGCTTGGGGGGGCCGTGGCAATGAGCAGTTCTTC. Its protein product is CATSSESAWGGRGNEQFF.

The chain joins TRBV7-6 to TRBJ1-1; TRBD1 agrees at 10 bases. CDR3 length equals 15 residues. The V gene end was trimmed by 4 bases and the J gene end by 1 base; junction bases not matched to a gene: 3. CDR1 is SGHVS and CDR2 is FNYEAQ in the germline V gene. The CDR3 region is CASSSRTGGNTEAFF. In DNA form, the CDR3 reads TGTGCCAGCAGCTCCAGGACAGGGGGGAACACTGAAGCTTTCTTT.

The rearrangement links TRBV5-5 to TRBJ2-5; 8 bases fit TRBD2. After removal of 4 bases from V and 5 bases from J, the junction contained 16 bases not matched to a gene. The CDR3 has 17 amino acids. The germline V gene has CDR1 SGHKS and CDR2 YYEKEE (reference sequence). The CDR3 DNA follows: TGTGCCAGCAGCCTACTCGCTGGTCGGGGGGGCCCCGAGACCCAGTACTTC. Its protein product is CASSLLAGRGGPETQYF.

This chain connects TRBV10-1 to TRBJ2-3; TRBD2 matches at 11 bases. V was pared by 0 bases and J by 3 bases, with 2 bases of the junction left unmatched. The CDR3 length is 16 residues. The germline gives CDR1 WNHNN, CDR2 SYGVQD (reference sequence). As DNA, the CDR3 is TGCGCCAGCAGTGAGTCTGGGACTAGCGGAACAGATACGCAGTATTTT. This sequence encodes CASSESGTSGTDTQYF.

The CDR3 sequence: CASSPRQGINYGYTF. CDR3 nucleotides: TGTGCCAGCAGCCCAAGACAGGGGATTAACTATGGCTACACCTTC. The chain is built from TRBV28 and TRBJ1-2; 8 bases align to TRBD1. CDR1 and CDR2 from the germline V gene are MDHEN and SYDVKM. This CDR3 is 15 amino acids long. V was pared by 6 bases and J by 1 base, with 7 bases of the junction left unmatched.

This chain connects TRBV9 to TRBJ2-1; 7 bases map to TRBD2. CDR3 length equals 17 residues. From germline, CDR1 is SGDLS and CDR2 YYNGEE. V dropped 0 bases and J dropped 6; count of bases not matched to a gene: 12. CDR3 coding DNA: TGTGCCAGCAGCGTAGGGCTAGCGGTACACCCATCCAATGAGCAGTTCTTC. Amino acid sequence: CASSVGLAVHPSNEQFF.

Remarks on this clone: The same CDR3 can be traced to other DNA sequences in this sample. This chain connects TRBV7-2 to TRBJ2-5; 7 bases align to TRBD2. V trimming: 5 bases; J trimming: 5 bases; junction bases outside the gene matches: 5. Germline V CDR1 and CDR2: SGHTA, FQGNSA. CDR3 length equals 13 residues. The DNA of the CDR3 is TGTGCCAGCAGCCTACGGGGAGGGGAGACCCAGTACTTC. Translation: CASSLRGGETQYF.

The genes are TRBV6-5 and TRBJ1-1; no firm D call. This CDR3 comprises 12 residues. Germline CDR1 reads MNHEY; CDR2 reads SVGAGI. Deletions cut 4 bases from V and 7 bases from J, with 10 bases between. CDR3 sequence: CASSSVLLEAFF. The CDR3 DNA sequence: TGTGCCAGCAGTTCAGTACTACTTGAAGCTTTCTTT.

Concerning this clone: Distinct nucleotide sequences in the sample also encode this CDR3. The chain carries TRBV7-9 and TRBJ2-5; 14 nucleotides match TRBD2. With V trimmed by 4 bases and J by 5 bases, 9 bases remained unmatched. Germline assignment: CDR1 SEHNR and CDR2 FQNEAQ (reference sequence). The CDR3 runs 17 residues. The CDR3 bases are TGTGCCAGCAGCTCTTGGACTAGCGGGGGGACATGGGAGACCCAGTACTTC. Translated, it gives CASSSWTSGGTWETQYF.

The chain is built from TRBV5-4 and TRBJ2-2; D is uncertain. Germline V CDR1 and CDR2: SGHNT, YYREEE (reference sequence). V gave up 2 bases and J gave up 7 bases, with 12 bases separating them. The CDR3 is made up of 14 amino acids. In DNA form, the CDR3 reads TGTGCCAGCAGCTTTGGGCTTATCGGCGGGGAGCTGTTTTTT. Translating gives CASSFGLIGGELFF.

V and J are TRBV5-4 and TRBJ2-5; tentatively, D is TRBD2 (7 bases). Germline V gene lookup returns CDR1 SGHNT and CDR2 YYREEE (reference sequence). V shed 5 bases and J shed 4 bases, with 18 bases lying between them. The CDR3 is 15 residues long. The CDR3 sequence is CASSKQGGGGETQYF. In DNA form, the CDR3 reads TGTGCCAGCAGTAAACAGGGAGGGGGGGGAGAGACCCAGTACTTC.

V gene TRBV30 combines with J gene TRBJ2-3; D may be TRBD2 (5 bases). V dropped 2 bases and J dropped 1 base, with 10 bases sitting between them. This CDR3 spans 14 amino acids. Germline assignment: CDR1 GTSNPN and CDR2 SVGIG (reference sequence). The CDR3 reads CAWSFRRGTDTQYF. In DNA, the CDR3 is TGTGCCTGGAGTTTTCGGCGGGGCACAGATACGCAGTATTTT.

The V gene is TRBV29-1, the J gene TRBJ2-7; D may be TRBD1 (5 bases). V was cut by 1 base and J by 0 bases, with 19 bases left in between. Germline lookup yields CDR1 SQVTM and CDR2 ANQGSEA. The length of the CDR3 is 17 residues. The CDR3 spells CSVEGVPWPGISYEQYF. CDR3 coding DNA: TGCAGCGTTGAAGGAGTTCCCTGGCCAGGGATCTCCTACGAGCAGTACTTC.

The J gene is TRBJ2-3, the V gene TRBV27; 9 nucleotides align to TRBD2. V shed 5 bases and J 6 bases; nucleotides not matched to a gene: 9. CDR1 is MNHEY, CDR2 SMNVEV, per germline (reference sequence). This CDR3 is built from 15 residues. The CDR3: CASSLAGPIVDTQYF. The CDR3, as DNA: TGTGCCAGCAGTCTAGCGGGGCCCATTGTCGATACGCAGTATTTT.

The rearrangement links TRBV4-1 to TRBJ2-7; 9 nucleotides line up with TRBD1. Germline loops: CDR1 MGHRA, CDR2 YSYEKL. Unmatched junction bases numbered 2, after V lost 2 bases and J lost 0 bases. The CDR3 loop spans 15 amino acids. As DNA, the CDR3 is TGCGCCAGCAGCCAACTGGGACAGGGCTCCTACGAGCAGTACTTC. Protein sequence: CASSQLGQGSYEQYF.

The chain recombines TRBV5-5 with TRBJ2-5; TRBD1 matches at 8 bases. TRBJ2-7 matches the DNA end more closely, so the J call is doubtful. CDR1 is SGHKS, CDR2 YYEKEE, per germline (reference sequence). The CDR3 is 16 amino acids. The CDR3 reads CASSLDRQGTVNEQYF. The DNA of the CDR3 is TGTGCCAGCAGCTTGGACAGACAGGGGACTGTAAACGAGCAGTACTTC.

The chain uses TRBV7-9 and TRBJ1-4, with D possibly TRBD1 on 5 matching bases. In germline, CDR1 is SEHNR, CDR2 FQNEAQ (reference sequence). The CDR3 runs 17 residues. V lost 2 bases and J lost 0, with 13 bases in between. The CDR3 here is CASSLLGGVTTNEKLFF. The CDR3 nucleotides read TGTGCCAGCAGCTTACTGGGGGGAGTGACAACTAATGAAAAACTGTTTTTT.

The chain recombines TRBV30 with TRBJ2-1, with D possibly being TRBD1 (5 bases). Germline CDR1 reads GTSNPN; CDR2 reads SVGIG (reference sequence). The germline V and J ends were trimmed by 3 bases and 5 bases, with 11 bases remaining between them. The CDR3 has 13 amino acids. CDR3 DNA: TGTGCCTGGAGCAAGGGGATTAACAATGAGCAGTTCTTC. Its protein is CAWSKGINNEQFF.

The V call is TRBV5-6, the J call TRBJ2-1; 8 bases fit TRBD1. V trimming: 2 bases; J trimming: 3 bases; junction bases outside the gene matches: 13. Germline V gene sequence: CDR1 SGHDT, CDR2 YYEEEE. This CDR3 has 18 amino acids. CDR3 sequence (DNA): TGTGCCAGCAGCTTCGGATCCTCCGGGACAGGTCACTACAATGAGCAGTTCTTC. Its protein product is CASSFGSSGTGHYNEQFF.

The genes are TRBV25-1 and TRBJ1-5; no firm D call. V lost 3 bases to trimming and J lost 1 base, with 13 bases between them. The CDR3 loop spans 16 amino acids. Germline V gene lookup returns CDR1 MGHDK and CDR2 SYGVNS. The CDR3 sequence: CASSDTGGMSNQPQHF. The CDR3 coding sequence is TGTGCCAGCAGTGATACGGGAGGGATGAGCAATCAGCCCCAGCATTTT.

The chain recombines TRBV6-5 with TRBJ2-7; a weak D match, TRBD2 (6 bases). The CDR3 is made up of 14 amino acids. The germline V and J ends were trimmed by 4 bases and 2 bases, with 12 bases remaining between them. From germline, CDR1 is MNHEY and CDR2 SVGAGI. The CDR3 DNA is TGTGCCAGCAGTTTCCGGGCTAGCGCCTACGAGCAGTACTTC. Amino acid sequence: CASSFRASAYEQYF.

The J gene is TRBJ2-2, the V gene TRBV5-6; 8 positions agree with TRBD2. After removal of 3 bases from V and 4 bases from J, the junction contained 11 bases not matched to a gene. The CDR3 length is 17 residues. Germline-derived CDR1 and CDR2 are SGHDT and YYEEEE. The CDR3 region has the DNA TGTGCCAGCAGCTCACCGGGACTAGGTGTTGGCACCGGGGAGCTGTTTTTT. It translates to CASSSPGLGVGTGELFF.

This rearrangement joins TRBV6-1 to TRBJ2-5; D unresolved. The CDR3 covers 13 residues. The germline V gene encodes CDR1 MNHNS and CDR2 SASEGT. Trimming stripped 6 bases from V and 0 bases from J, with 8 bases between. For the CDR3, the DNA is TGTGCCAGCAGCACGGAGTACCAAGAGACCCAGTACTTC. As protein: CASSTEYQETQYF.